This T cell receptor (beta chain) was obtained from a study of cytomegalovirus exposure and HLA in healthy donors. The CDR3 runs to 15 residues. The junction had 5 bases not matched to a gene; V was cut back by 3 bases and J by 1 base. Germline loops: CDR1 SGHTS, CDR2 YDEGEE. PCR primers comprised 60 Vbeta and 13 Jbeta primers. Only in-frame clones appear in the TCRdb table, and some are missing; sequencing was by immunoSEQ multiplex PCR. This table has over 200,000 clones, roughly 80% appearing once. The source of this sequence is a woman aged 40-49 years in good health and CMV-seropositive. Sequenced: PBMCs. The chain joins TRBV5-8 to TRBJ1-1; the match to TRBD1 covers 8 bases. CDR3 nucleotides: TGTGCCAGCAGCTCTTCGGACAGGGCGAACACTGAAGCTTTCTTT. Amino acids: CASSSSDRANTEAFF.